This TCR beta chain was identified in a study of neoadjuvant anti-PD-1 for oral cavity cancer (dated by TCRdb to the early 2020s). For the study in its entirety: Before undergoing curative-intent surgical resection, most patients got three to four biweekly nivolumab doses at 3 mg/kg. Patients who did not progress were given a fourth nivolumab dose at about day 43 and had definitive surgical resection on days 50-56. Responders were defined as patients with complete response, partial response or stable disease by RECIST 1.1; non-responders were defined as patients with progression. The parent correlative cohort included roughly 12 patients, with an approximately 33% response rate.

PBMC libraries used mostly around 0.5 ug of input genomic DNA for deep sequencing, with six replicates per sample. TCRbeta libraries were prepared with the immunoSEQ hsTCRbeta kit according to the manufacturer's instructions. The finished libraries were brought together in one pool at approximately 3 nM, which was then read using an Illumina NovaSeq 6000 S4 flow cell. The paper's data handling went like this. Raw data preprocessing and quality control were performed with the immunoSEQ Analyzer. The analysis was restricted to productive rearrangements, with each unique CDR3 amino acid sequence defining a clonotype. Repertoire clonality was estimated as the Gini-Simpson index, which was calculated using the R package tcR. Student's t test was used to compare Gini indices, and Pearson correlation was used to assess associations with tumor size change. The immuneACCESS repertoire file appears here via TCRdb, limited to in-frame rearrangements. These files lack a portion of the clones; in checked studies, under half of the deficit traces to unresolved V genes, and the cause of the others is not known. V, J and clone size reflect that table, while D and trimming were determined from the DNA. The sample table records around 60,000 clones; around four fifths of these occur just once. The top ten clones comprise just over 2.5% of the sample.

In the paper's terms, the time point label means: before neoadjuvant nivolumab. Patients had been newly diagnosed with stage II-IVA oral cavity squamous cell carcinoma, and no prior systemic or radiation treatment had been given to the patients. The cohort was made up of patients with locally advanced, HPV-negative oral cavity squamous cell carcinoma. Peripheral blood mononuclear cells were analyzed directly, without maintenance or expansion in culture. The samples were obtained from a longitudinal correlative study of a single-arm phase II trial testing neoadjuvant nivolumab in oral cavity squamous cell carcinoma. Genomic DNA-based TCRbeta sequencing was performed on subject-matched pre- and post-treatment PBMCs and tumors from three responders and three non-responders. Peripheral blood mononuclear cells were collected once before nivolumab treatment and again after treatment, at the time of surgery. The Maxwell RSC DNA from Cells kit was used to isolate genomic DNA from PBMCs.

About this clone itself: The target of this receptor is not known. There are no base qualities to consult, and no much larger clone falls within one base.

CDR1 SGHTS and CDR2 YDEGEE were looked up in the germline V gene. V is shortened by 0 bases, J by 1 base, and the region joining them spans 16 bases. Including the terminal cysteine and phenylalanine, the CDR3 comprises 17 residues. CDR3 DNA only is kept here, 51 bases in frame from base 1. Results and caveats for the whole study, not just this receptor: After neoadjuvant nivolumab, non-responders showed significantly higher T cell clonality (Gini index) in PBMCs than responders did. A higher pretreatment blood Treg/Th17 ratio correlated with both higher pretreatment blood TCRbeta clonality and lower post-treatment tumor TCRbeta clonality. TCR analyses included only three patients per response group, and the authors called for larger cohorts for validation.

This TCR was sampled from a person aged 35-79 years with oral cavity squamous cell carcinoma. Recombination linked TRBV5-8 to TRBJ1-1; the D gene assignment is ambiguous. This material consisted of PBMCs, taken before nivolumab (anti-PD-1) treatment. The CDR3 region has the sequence CASSLATYRAQNTEAFF. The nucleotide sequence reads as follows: TGTGCCAGCAGCTTGGCCACTTACCGGGCCCAGAACACTGAAGCTTTCTTT.